This T cell receptor beta chain was documented in a study of T cell responses to AZD1222 COVID-19 vaccine. Turning to this clone: Its matching antigen is unknown.

Repertoires were generated with immunoSEQ multiplex PCR, while TCRdb's copy carries only in-frame clones and drops some. The table shows 150,000 or so clones, with roughly 91% occurring only once. The CDR3 runs 15 residues. CDR1 and CDR2 (germline): MNHEY, SVGEGT. Trimming removed 3 bases at V and 0 bases at J, with 12 bases between. Study results and caveats: Donor demographics were predominantly white British with a female majority; clonal diversity may be underestimated. Of spike-specific TCRs, nearly half reportedly target regions left unmutated in variants.

The rearrangement uses TRBV6-2 or TRBV6-3 and TRBJ2-7, with D possibly being TRBD2 (6 bases). The material sequenced was peripheral blood, taken on day 0 of AZD1222 vaccination. The sequence derives from an adult in good health. In nucleotides, the CDR3 is TGTGCCAGCAGTTATGATGCGGGATACTCCTACGAGCAGTACTTC. This codes for CASSYDAGYSYEQYF.